This T cell receptor (beta chain) was profiled in a study of T cell responses to AZD1222 COVID-19 vaccine (dated by TCRdb to 2020 to 2023). Context from the whole study: AZD1222 recipients with second doses at about 4 weeks or about 12 weeks were pooled, because spike-specific TCR depth and breadth did not differ between schedules. TCR sequencing covered 233 trial participants: about 210 given two doses of AZD1222 and 26 given two doses of MenACWY control vaccine. Trial participants were enrolled into age subgroups of 18-55, 56-69 and 70-plus years, which contained approximately 150, 28 and 58 TCR-sequenced participants, respectively. General study outcomes and caveats: Spike-specific TCR breadth and depth rose significantly after two AZD1222 doses compared with day 0 and with MenACWY recipients. The whole spike protein was spanned by vaccine-associated CD4 TCRs, and dominant responses were seen in regions 160-218 and 743-854. In the small 56-69-year group, the increase in depth fell short of significance, most likely because of low power. Conclusions about previously exposed vaccinees are limited, since just six or seven AZD1222 recipients were seropositive for SARS-CoV-2 at baseline. Because no day 14 peak-response samples were available, the repertoires could be characterized only after the peak T cell response. Epitopes outside the regions mutated in the B.1.351 and B.1.1.7 variants were reportedly recognized by nearly half of the unique spike-specific TCRs. Participants were mostly white British, with more females than males. The authors suggested clonal diversity may have been underestimated.

V lost 3 bases and J lost 13 bases; the stretch between them is 13 bases long. CDR1 MNHNS and CDR2 SASEGT are derived from the germline V gene. From cysteine to phenylalanine, the CDR3 is 13 amino acids long. This entry keeps only the CDR3 DNA: 39 bases, framed from base 1. The time point label for this specimen denotes: baseline before first vaccination. The vaccinee samples were drawn from two UK trials, COV001 and COV002, one of which was a single-blind randomized controlled phase 2/3 trial testing AZD1222 (ChAdOx1 nCoV-19) in healthy adults. Trial participant PBMC samples were collected at day 0 and day 28 after the second dose for TCRbeta chain sequencing. The CDR3 regions of human TCRbeta chains were analyzed by immunosequencing. For the original study's pipeline: TCRs in the repertoires were compared against a reference library of SARS-CoV-2-specific TCRs that had been generated with the MIRA antigen-specificity platform. Breadth was defined as the fraction of unique TCRs that were SARS-CoV-2-associated. Depth was defined as the fraction of total T cells that were SARS-CoV-2-associated. Using the MIRA data, each spike-specific TCR was mapped to the spike region that the TCR reacts to and placed in a CD4 or CD8 class. Log10-transformed breadth and depth values were compared by one-way ANOVA with Sidak's multiple comparisons tests. The table comes from immuneACCESS by way of TCRdb, which keeps in-frame sequences with V and J called. Part of the clones is missing from these tables; in studies checked, under half for an unresolved V gene and the rest for unknown reasons. The D gene and trimming were derived from the DNA, and the V and J assignments and clone size from that table. A total of some 140,000 clones appear in this sample, roughly 89% of them only once. Of the sample, 1.9% falls within the top ten clones.

With respect to this clone: Its antigen is unknown. The input lacks base qualities; no much larger clone sits a single base away.

The rearrangement combines TRBV6-1 with TRBJ1-6; the D gene identity is not certain. Sequenced here: peripheral blood, sampled on day 0 of AZD1222 vaccination. The source of this sequence is an adult in good health. The CDR3 reads CASSEFLVSPLHF. DNA sequence: TGTGCCAGCAGTGAGTTTTTAGTGAGCCCCCTCCACTTT.